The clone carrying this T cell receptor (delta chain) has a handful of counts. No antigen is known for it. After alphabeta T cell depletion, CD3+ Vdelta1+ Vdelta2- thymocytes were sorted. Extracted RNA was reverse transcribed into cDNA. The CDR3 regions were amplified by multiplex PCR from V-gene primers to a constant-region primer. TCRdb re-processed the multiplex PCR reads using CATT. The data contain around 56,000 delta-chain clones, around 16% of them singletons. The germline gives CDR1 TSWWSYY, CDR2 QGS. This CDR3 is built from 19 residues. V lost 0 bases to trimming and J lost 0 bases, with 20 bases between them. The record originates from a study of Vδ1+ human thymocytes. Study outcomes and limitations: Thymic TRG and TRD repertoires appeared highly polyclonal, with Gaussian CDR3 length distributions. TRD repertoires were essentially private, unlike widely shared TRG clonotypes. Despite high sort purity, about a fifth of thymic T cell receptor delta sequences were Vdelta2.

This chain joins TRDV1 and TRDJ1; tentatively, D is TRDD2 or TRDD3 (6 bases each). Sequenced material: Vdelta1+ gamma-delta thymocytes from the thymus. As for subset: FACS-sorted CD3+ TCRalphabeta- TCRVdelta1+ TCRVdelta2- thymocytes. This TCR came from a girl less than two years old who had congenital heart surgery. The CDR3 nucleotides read TGTGCTCTTGGGGAACTAGTGTCTTCCTGGGGACAATACACCGATAAACTCATCTTT. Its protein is CALGELVSSWGQYTDKLIF.